This TCR beta chain was obtained from a study of regulatory T cells in long-lasting Graves disease. Construction of TCR beta libraries relied on iRepertoire HTBI primers and on Arm-PCR targeting CDR3 regions. TCRdb passed the multiplex PCR reads through MiXCR, listing each CDR3 protein once. In the table there are over 450,000 distinct CDR3 sequences, 12% of which are singletons. Specified time point: newly diagnosed GD, antithyroid drugs for less than 3 months. Extracted PBMC RNA gave rise to the TCR library. This same sample was also taken into another study, of T cells in Graves' hyperthyroidism and ophthalmopathy. Per that study: The blood repertoire included most of the expanded thyroid clonotypes above 0.001.

The source was peripheral blood mononuclear cells (PBMCs), collected at new diagnosis, from a patient treated with antithyroid drugs. This receptor was taken from a woman in her twenties or thirties with Graves disease.

The chain's CDR3 is CASSDRDRGYIQYF. The CDR3 DNA follows: TGTGCCAGCAGTGACCGGGACAGGGGATACATTCAGTACTTC. The chain uses TRBV6-1 and TRBJ2-4; 10 bases map to TRBD1. Germline lookup yields CDR1 MNHNS and CDR2 SASEGT. The V and J ends lost 3 bases and 8 bases, in that order; junction bases with no gene match: 4. The CDR3 loop spans 14 amino acids.